This T cell receptor (beta chain) is from a study of monozygotic twins with inflammatory bowel disease. Template switching appended UMIs that held a 6-nucleotide sample barcode. TCRdb reprocessed the 5' RACE reads, keeping one entry per CDR3 protein, no DNA. The sample's table shows over 200,000 distinct CDR3 sequences. Germline assignment: CDR1 SGHTA and CDR2 FQGTGA. This CDR3 is built from 14 residues. The receptor's source is a human donor with ulcerative colitis or Crohn's disease, or a healthy co-twin of an affected twin (not recorded which). The sample consisted of blood. The chain links TRBV7-3 to TRBJ1-1. This CDR3 is CASSLTGWNTEAFF.